Listed below are T cell receptor beta chains from one sample, sequenced in a study of CD8 T cells in acute hepatitis C reinfection. TCRdb's copy holds only in-frame clones and misses some; the assay was immunoSEQ multiplex PCR. The data show fewer than 40,000 clones, approximately 85% seen once. Input material: naive CD8+ T cells from PBMCs. The source of these receptors is a woman between 18 and 29 years old who spontaneously cleared hepatitis C infection. CDR3s include the opening cysteine and the closing phenylalanine or tryptophan. A D gene is named only where the DNA matches it firmly. Only part of the rows carry a size: once, few, many, or a class if the clone is expanded.

J gene,D gene,clone size,V gene,CDR3 protein
TRBJ2-1,TRBD2,.,TRBV4-1,CASSQRTSGNEQFF
TRBJ2-1,.,.,TRBV11-2,CASSGRTLTYSYNEQFF
TRBJ2-2,.,.,TRBV6-5,CASRLIGDTGELFF
TRBJ2-7,.,.,TRBV5-6,CASSFGLFDDEQYF
TRBJ2-1,.,.,TRBV7-2,CASNLDPPYNEQFF
TRBJ2-3,TRBD1,.,TRBV2,CASSVSGQGYTDTQYF
TRBJ2-7,.,.,TRBV6-6,CASSYESDYEQYF
TRBJ2-1,.,.,TRBV9,CASSVDSGDALYNEQFF
TRBJ2-1,TRBD2,.,TRBV7-8,CASSLAGRTSYNEQFF
TRBJ2-5,.,.,TRBV2,CASRIPAKETQYF
TRBJ2-3,TRBD2,.,TRBV13,CASLRERTSGELSTDTQYF
TRBJ2-1,TRBD2,.,TRBV4-1,CASSLIRLAGGPYNEQFF
TRBJ1-1,.,.,TRBV10-3,CAISEGLGMNTEAFF
TRBJ1-1,.,.,TRBV29-1,CSANLADRNTEAFF
TRBJ2-1,.,.,TRBV2,CASSEVSYEQFF
TRBJ1-4,.,.,TRBV6-1,CASRTQDQSGEKLFF
TRBJ2-1,.,.,TRBV6-6,CASRSLGGRNEQFF
TRBJ1-5,TRBD1,.,TRBV27,CASSLGPTGGGQPQHF
TRBJ2-1,.,.,TRBV14,CASSHLAVGYNEQFF
TRBJ2-3,.,.,TRBV5-8,CASSLVNTDTQYF
TRBJ2-1,.,.,TRBV4-1,CASSPPGLLGNEQFF
TRBJ1-4,.,.,TRBV6-5,CASSYEIRGKLFF
TRBJ2-2,.,once,TRBV9,CASSTPQGSTNAAGELFF
TRBJ2-1,TRBD2,.,TRBV12-5,CASGIGTSHEQFF
TRBJ2-7,TRBD1,few,TRBV14,CASSPTGSQYEQYF
TRBJ2-1,.,.,TRBV5-5,CASSFFMSSVNNEQFF
TRBJ2-1,TRBD2,.,TRBV14,CASSQGSVLAGNNEQFF
TRBJ2-1,TRBD2,.,TRBV5-1,CASSLSLAGGVNYNEQFF
TRBJ2-1,.,.,TRBV7-9,CASSLTEGQFF
TRBJ1-2,TRBD1,.,TRBV27,CASSPSTGLYTF
TRBJ2-2,.,.,TRBV6-1,CASSEDTVRYTGELFF
TRBJ2-7,.,.,TRBV11-2,CASSNPGRLMIYEQYF
TRBJ1-5,.,.,TRBV20-1,CSASYNQPQHF
TRBJ1-1,.,few,TRBV19,CASTPGQQRDTEAFF
TRBJ2-1,.,.,TRBV5-5,CASSLPYNEQFF
TRBJ2-1,TRBD2,.,TRBV7-2,CASSLGLAGYNEQFF
TRBJ2-7,.,.,TRBV11-2,CASSQFDLYEQYF
TRBJ2-1,.,.,TRBV29-1,CSVEYDRWGEQFF
TRBJ1-3,.,few,TRBV4-2,CASSQDSGTIYF
TRBJ2-1,.,once,TRBV18,CASSQDSNEQFF
TRBJ1-5,.,.,TRBV2,CASSESYSNQPQHF
TRBJ2-7,TRBD2,.,TRBV9,CASSGPEGTTPYEQYF
TRBJ2-1,.,.,TRBV7-9,CASRIDPIPFF
TRBJ2-5,.,once,TRBV5-5,CASSSPGRERETQYF
TRBJ2-6,TRBD1,.,TRBV7-9,CASSSLGTGVFGANVLTF
TRBJ1-1,.,.,TRBV5-4,CASSLKNTEAFF
TRBJ2-1,.,.,TRBV2,CASNQYTNNEQFF
TRBJ1-2,TRBD1,few,TRBV5-1,CASSIRQGSDYGYTF
TRBJ2-1,TRBD2,.,TRBV15,CATSRGRESYNEQFF
TRBJ2-3,TRBD2,.,TRBV9,CASSPAAGGWADTQYF
TRBJ2-1,.,.,TRBV29-1,CSVELSRNEQFF
TRBJ2-2,.,.,TRBV7-9,CASSLDLKLFF
TRBJ1-1,.,.,TRBV4-1,CASSRSLMNTEAFF
TRBJ2-3,.,.,TRBV27,CASRVTDTQYF
TRBJ2-2,TRBD1,.,TRBV12-5,CASGSRTGVWSGELFF
TRBJ1-2,TRBD1,.,TRBV7-9,CASSLETTGSPYGYTF
TRBJ1-2,.,.,TRBV6-1,CASSLGRVAGYTF
TRBJ2-1,.,.,TRBV6-8,CSTEEGSEQFF
TRBJ1-2,.,.,TRBV6-1,CASSDLNYGYTF